This T cell receptor (beta chain) originates from a study of Tregs in tolerant kidney transplant recipients. Looking at the study overall: Recipients received nonmyeloablative bone marrow transplants from related graft donors, with transient mixed chimerism. Study-level results: Antigen-driven expansion was suggested because donor-specific Tregs expanded more than all Tregs in tolerant patients. Activated donor B cell expansion appeared to reveal the most relevant donor-specific TCRbeta repertoire.

TCRdb keeps only in-frame clones here, not all; method: immunoSEQ multiplex PCR. Reported are some 52,000 clones; the ten largest clones contain approximately 0.78%. Thawed PBMCs were FACS-sorted into unstimulated CD4+CD25+CD127- regulatory T cells, CD4+CD25- non-regulatory cells, CD4 and CD8 cells. The length of the CDR3 is 15 residues. Between the trimmed V and J ends, which lost 4 bases and 3 bases, there was a span of 16 bases. Germline lookup yields CDR1 SEHNR and CDR2 FQNEAQ (reference sequence). Comment on this clone: The antigen remains unidentified. The CDR3 extends 3 residues past the end of the read, so its final part is completed from the germline J gene.

This sequence originates from a human donor who received a combined kidney and bone marrow transplant. Sequencing was performed on CD4+ T cells from blood, taken before the transplant. The gene calls are TRBV7-9 and TRBJ2-7; tentatively, D is TRBD2 (6 bases). Partial CDR3 DNA: TGTGCCAGCAGCTCGTACCCCCTAGCGAGCTACGAG. This sequence encodes CASSSYPLASYE. The complete CDR3 reads CASSSYPLASYEQYF.